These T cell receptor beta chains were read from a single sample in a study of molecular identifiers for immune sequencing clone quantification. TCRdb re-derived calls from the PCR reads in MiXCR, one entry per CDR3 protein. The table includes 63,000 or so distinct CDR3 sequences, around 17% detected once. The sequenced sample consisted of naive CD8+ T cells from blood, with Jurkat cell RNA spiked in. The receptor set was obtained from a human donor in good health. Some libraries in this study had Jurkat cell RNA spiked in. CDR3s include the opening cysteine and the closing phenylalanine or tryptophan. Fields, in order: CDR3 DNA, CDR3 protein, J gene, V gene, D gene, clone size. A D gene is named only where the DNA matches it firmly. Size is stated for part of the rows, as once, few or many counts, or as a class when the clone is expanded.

DNA: TGTGCCAGCAGCCAAGGGGTGACCCCAGATACGCAGTATTTT
CDR3: CASSQGVTPDTQYF
J: TRBJ2-3
V: TRBV14
D: .
size: once

DNA: TGTGCCAGCAGCGTGGACAGGGGTTTCGGCTACGAGCAGTACTTC
CDR3: CASSVDRGFGYEQYF
J: TRBJ2-7
V: TRBV9
D: TRBD1
size: many

DNA: TGTGCCAGCAGCTTAGGTCAGGGTAACGAGCAGTACTTC
CDR3: CASSLGQGNEQYF
J: TRBJ2-7
V: TRBV7-9
D: .
size: many

DNA: TGTGCCAGCAGTTACGCTAGACTAGTCTCCTTTGAGCAGTTCTTC
CDR3: CASSYARLVSFEQFF
J: TRBJ2-1
V: TRBV6-5
D: .
size: many

DNA: TGTGCCAGCAGCTCCCAGTGGGGCCTAGGTGACTACGAGCAGTACTTC
CDR3: CASSSQWGLGDYEQYF
J: TRBJ2-7
V: TRBV13
D: .
size: .

DNA: TGTGCCAGCAGCTTGCACCGGGACCCTAATGAAAAACTGTTTTTT
CDR3: CASSLHRDPNEKLFF
J: TRBJ1-4
V: TRBV7-9
D: .
size: many

DNA: TGTGCCAGCAGTTACGGAGCGGACAGTAACTACGAGCAGTACTTC
CDR3: CASSYGADSNYEQYF
J: TRBJ2-7
V: TRBV6-5
D: .
size: few

DNA: TGCAGCGTGGGGACAGCAAATAACTATGGCTACACCTTC
CDR3: CSVGTANNYGYTF
J: TRBJ1-2
V: TRBV29-1
D: TRBD1
size: many

DNA: TGCGCCAGCAGCCAAGATCTATCCGGGATGGAGGACAATGAGCAGTTCTTC
CDR3: CASSQDLSGMEDNEQFF
J: TRBJ2-1
V: TRBV4-3
D: .
size: many

DNA: TGTGCCAGCGGCTCCGGACCCCCGGGGCAGCTCTTC
CDR3: CASGSGPPGQLF
J: TRBJ2-1
V: TRBV7-9
D: .
size: .

DNA: TGTGCCAGCAGCTTAGGACAGTACAATGAGCAGTTCTTC
CDR3: CASSLGQYNEQFF
J: TRBJ2-1
V: TRBV7-6
D: .
size: .

DNA: TGTGCCAGCAGCGAACGGAGGGTCGAGGGGAGGCGGAACGAGCAGTACTTC
CDR3: CASSERRVEGRRNEQYF
J: TRBJ2-7
V: TRBV7-2
D: .
size: .

DNA: TGCAGCGTTCGACTAGCGGGAGTTTACGAGCAGTACTTC
CDR3: CSVRLAGVYEQYF
J: TRBJ2-7
V: TRBV29-1
D: TRBD2
size: many

DNA: TGCGCCAGCAGCCAAGTTACGGGGTTCGGCTACGAGCAGTACTTC
CDR3: CASSQVTGFGYEQYF
J: TRBJ2-7
V: TRBV4-1
D: .
size: many

DNA: TGCGCCAGCAGCCAAGAGGGGCCGGGACCTCCGGATCAGCCCCAGCATTTT
CDR3: CASSQEGPGPPDQPQHF
J: TRBJ1-5
V: TRBV4-1
D: .
size: many

DNA: TGTGCCAACGACGACAGGGAATCAGAGACCCAGTACTTC
CDR3: CANDDRESETQYF
J: TRBJ2-5
V: TRBV2
D: TRBD1
size: many

DNA: TGTGCCAGCAGCCTACAAGATGAGGTCTCTCGCGCTTTCTTT
CDR3: CASSLQDEVSRAFF
J: TRBJ1-1
V: TRBV3-1
D: .
size: many

DNA: TGTGCCGTGCGCGCGGGCGTGGGACTAACTGGACCAGATACGCAGTATTTT
CDR3: CAVRAGVGLTGPDTQYF
J: TRBJ2-3
V: TRBV28
D: TRBD2
size: many

DNA: TGTGCCATCAGTGACTTAGAGCGGGCAGGCTCCTACGAGCAGTACTTC
CDR3: CAISDLERAGSYEQYF
J: TRBJ2-7
V: TRBV10-3
D: .
size: .

DNA: TGTGCCAGCAGCTCGGGGACTAGCGGGAGCTTCGGTGAGCAGTTCTTC
CDR3: CASSSGTSGSFGEQFF
J: TRBJ2-1
V: TRBV7-9
D: TRBD2
size: many

DNA: TGTGCCAGTAGTATGTATGAAAAACTGTTTTTT
CDR3: CASSMYEKLFF
J: TRBJ1-4
V: TRBV19
D: .
size: many

DNA: TGTGCCAGCAGCAAAGGAGGGACAGGAATGAACACTGAAGCTTTCTTT
CDR3: CASSKGGTGMNTEAFF
J: TRBJ1-1
V: TRBV21-1
D: .
size: many

DNA: TGTGCCAGCAGTACAGAGCAAGAGACCCAGTACTTC
CDR3: CASSTEQETQYF
J: TRBJ2-5
V: TRBV12-3/TRBV12-4
D: .
size: few

DNA: TGTGCCAGCAGCGACCTCTATTTGTGGTCCTACGAGCAGTACTTC
CDR3: CASSDLYLWSYEQYF
J: TRBJ2-7
V: TRBV7-2
D: .
size: medium-sized

DNA: TGTGCCAGCACCAAAATGGGACAGGGTGCGGAGACCCAGTACTTC
CDR3: CASTKMGQGAETQYF
J: TRBJ2-5
V: TRBV7-9
D: TRBD1
size: .

DNA: TGTGCCAGCAGCGTAAACCCTCGAGGGACAGGGACTGGAAACACCATATATTTT
CDR3: CASSVNPRGTGTGNTIYF
J: TRBJ1-3
V: TRBV9
D: TRBD1
size: many

DNA: TGTGCCAGTAGTATTTTGGGGAATGGCAATCAGCCCCAGCATTTT
CDR3: CASSILGNGNQPQHF
J: TRBJ1-5
V: TRBV19
D: .
size: many

DNA: TGTGCCAGCAGCCCAGTAGCGGAACTCACAGATACGCAGTATTTT
CDR3: CASSPVAELTDTQYF
J: TRBJ2-3
V: TRBV11-3
D: .
size: many

DNA: TGCGCCAGCAGCCAAGAGAGGGACTGGAGCTCCTACGAGCAGTACTTC
CDR3: CASSQERDWSSYEQYF
J: TRBJ2-7
V: TRBV4-3
D: .
size: many

DNA: TGTGCCACAGCACAGGGTAATCAGCCCCAGCATTTT
CDR3: CATAQGNQPQHF
J: TRBJ1-5
V: TRBV24-1
D: .
size: many

DNA: TGTGCCAGCAGCTCTTGGACCGGGACTAGGACGAACATTCAGTACTTC
CDR3: CASSSWTGTRTNIQYF
J: TRBJ2-4
V: TRBV5-3
D: TRBD2
size: once

DNA: TGTGCCAGCAGCCCCACCATAGGGACCTACCAAGAGACCCAGTACTTC
CDR3: CASSPTIGTYQETQYF
J: TRBJ2-5
V: TRBV7-8
D: .
size: many

DNA: TGTGCCAGCAGTTTACCCCCCACTAGCGGGTTTTCCTACAATGAGCAGTTCTTC
CDR3: CASSLPPTSGFSYNEQFF
J: TRBJ2-1
V: TRBV27
D: TRBD2
size: few

DNA: TGTGCCAGCAGCTTAGGTTTCAGGGCCCCCACAGATACGCAGTATTTT
CDR3: CASSLGFRAPTDTQYF
J: TRBJ2-3
V: TRBV11-2
D: .
size: medium-sized

DNA: TGTGCCAGCAGCTACCCGACAGGGGGTAAAGAAGCTTTCTTT
CDR3: CASSYPTGGKEAFF
J: TRBJ1-1
V: TRBV7-2
D: TRBD1
size: many

DNA: TGTGCCAGCAGTTTCGGTGCGGGGGGGAACATTCAGTACTTC
CDR3: CASSFGAGGNIQYF
J: TRBJ2-4
V: TRBV28
D: TRBD2
size: .

DNA: TGTGCCAGCAGCTTCCTCGGTTTTGGTAGCGGAAGCACAGATACGCAGTATTTT
CDR3: CASSFLGFGSGSTDTQYF
J: TRBJ2-3
V: TRBV7-2
D: .
size: many

DNA: TGTGCCACCAGCAGTGTCCCGACCTACGAGCAGTACTTC
CDR3: CATSSVPTYEQYF
J: TRBJ2-7
V: TRBV15
D: .
size: .

DNA: TGTGCCAGCAGTTTGAGGGGGCCCGAGACCCAGTACTTC
CDR3: CASSLRGPETQYF
J: TRBJ2-5
V: TRBV6-6
D: TRBD1
size: many

DNA: TGTGCCAGCAGTCCAATACTAGCGGGAGGGCCGGGAAACATTCAGTACTTC
CDR3: CASSPILAGGPGNIQYF
J: TRBJ2-4
V: TRBV27
D: TRBD2
size: few

DNA: TGTGCCACCAGGTCCCAAAGCTACAATGAGCAGTTCTTC
CDR3: CATRSQSYNEQFF
J: TRBJ2-1
V: TRBV24-1
D: .
size: many